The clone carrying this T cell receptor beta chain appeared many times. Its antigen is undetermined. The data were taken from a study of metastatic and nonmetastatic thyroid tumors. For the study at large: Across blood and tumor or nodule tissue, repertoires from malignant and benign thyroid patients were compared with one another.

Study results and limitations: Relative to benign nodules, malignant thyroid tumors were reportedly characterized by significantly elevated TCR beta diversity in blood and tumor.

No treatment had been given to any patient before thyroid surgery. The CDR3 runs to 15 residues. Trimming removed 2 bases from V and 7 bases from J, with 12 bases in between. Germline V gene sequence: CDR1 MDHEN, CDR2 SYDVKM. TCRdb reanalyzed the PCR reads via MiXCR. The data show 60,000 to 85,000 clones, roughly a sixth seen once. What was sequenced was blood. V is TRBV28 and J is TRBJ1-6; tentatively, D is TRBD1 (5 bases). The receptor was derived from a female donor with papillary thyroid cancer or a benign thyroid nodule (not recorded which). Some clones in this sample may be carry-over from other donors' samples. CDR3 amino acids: CASSLRGAGNSPLHF. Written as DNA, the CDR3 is TGTGCCAGCAGTTTACGAGGGGCCGGGAATTCACCCCTCCACTTT.